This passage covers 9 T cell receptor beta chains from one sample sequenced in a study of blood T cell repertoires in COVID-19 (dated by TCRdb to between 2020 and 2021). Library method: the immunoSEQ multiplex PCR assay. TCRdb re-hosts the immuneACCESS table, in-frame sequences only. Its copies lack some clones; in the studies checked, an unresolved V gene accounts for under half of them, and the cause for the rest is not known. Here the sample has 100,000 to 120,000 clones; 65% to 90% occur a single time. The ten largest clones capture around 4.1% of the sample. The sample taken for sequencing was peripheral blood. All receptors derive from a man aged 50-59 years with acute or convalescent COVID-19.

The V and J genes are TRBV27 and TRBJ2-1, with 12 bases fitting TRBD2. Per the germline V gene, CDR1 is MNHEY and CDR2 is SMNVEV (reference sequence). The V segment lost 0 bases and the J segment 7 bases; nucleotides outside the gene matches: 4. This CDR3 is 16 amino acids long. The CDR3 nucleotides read TGTGCCAGCAGTTTATCTAGACTAGCGGGGGCTAATGAGCAGTTCTTC. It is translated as CASSLSRLAGANEQFF.

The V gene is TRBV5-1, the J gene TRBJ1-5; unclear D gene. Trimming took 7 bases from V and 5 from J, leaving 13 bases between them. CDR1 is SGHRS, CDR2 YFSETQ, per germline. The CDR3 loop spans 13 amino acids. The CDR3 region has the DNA TGCGCCAGCGCAGAAGCCGGGGATCAGCCCCAGCATTTT. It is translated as CASAEAGDQPQHF.

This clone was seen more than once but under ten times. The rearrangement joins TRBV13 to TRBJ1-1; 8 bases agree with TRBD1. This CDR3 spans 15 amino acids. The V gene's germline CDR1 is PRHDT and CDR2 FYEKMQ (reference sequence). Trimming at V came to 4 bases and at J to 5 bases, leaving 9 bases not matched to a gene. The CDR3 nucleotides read TGTGCCAGCAGCTCTCAGGGGGCGCGCTGGACTGAAGCTTTCTTT. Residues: CASSSQGARWTEAFF.

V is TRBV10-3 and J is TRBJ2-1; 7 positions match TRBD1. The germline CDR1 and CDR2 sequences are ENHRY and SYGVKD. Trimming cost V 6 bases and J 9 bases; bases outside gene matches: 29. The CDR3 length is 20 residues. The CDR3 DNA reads TGTGCCATCAGCACTGATAGACAGGGCAGTGGAACAGTCCGTAGGGGTGAGCAGTTCTTC. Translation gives CAISTDRQGSGTVRRGEQFF.

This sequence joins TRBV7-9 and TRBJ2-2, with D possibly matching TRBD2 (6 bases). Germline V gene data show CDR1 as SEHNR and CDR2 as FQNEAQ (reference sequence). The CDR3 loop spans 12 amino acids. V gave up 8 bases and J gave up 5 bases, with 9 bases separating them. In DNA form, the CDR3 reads TGTGCCAGCGGAGGGTGGACCGGGGAGCTGTTTTTT. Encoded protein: CASGGWTGELFF.

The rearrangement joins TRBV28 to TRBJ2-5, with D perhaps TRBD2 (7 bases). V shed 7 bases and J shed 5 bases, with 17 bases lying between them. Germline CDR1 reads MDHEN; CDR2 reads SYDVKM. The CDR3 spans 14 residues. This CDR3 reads CASTITGREETQYF. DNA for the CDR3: TGTGCCAGCACCATCACAGGGAGGGAGGAGACCCAGTACTTC.

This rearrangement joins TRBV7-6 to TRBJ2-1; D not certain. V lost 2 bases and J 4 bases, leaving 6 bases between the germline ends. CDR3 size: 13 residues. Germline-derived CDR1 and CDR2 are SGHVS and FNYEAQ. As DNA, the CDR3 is TGTGCCAGCAGCTTATTTGAGTACAATGAGCAGTTCTTC. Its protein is CASSLFEYNEQFF.

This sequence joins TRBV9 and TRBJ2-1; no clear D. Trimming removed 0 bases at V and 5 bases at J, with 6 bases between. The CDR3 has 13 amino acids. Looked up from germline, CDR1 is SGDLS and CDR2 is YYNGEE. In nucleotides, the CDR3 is TGTGCCAGCAGCGTAGGCAGGAACAATGAGCAGTTCTTC. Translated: CASSVGRNNEQFF. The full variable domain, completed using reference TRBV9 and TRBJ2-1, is DSGVTQTPKHLITATGQRVTLRCSPRSGDLSVYWYQQSLDQGLQFLIQYYNGEERAKGNILERFSAQQFPDLHSELNLSSLELGDSALYFCASSVGRNNEQFFGPGTRLTVL.

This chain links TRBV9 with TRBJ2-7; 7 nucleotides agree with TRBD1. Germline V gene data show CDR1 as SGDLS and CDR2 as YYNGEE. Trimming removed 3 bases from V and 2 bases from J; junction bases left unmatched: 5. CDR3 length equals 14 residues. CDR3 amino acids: CASSAGQFPYEQYF. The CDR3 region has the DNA TGTGCCAGCAGCGCGGGACAGTTCCCCTACGAGCAGTACTTC.